This record looks at one T cell receptor (beta chain) sequence and its context. Random hexamers served to reverse transcribe roughly 0.5 to 1 ug RNA. TCRdb analysed the immunoSEQ multiplex PCR reads with MiXCR anew, one entry per CDR3 protein. The sample consists of about 430,000 distinct CDR3 sequences, more than 80% of them appearing once. The data stem from a study of CD8 T cells in Susac syndrome. There are 14 residues in the CDR3. Germline trimming cut 4 bases from V and 5 bases from J; bases unmatched to any gene: 7. The V gene's germline CDR1 is MGHRA and CDR2 YSYEKL. The T cells that were sequenced for TCR beta were CD8+ and CD4+ cells from blood. The multiple sclerosis control cohort comprised treatment-naive individuals presenting with stable or active relapsing-remitting disease.

Sequenced material: CD8+ T cells from PBMCs. The chain recombines TRBV4-1 with TRBJ2-7; 8 nucleotides align to TRBD1. The sequence was collected from a human donor with multiple sclerosis. The CDR3: CASSRPTGEDEQYF. CDR3 DNA: TGCGCCAGCAGCCGACCGACAGGGGAGGACGAGCAGTACTTC.